The text below deals with one TCR beta chain. The antigen remains unidentified. The data derive from a study of T cells in Graves' hyperthyroidism and ophthalmopathy. The wider study: Peripheral blood sampling occurred at initial diagnosis, before any treatment. General study points: Ophthalmopathy was separated from stable hyperthyroidism by a 13 V-J model.

CDR1 and CDR2 from the germline V gene are MNHNS and SASEGT. The CDR3 runs 11 residues. The V end was cut by 7 bases, the J end by 6 bases, with 7 bases between. Graves' hyperthyroidism qualified as stable when ophthalmopathy did not progress within 18 months. The patients, who ranged from 18 to 65 in age, presented with newly diagnosed hyperthyroidism lasting under 2 months. TCR beta CDR3 regions were amplified from RNA transcripts. When the TCR CDR3 underwent first-round RT-PCR, the HTBI primer set was used. From the multiplex PCR reads, TCRdb called clonotypes with MiXCR, one entry per CDR3 protein. The table has around 600,000 distinct CDR3 sequences, 15% to 19% seen once.

This chain joins TRBV6-1 and TRBJ2-1; the D is unclear. The sequenced material came from blood. The sequence was collected from a woman in her twenties or thirties with Graves' hyperthyroidism. The DNA of the CDR3 is TGTGCCAGCACCACGGGCAATGAGCAGTTCTTC. Translating gives CASTTGNEQFF.